Listed here are 27 T cell receptor beta chains from one sample, sequenced in a study of blood T cell repertoires in COVID-19. TCRdb's copy holds only in-frame clones and misses some; the assay was immunoSEQ multiplex PCR. The table shows about 97,000 clones, with about 90% occurring only once. Sequenced material: peripheral blood. These receptors all come from a human donor in a cohort sampled during active COVID-19.

The gene calls are TRBV7-9 and TRBJ2-5; 10 bases match TRBD2. The CDR3 consists of 15 residues. Trimming at V came to 5 bases and at J to 7 bases, leaving 10 bases not matched to a gene. The germline gives CDR1 SEHNR, CDR2 FQNEAQ (reference sequence). The CDR3 sequence is CASSPPGLATATQYF. Written as DNA, the CDR3 is TGTGCCAGCAGCCCACCGGGACTAGCGACTGCGACCCAGTACTTC. Full variable domain (remainder filled in from reference TRBV7-9 and TRBJ2-5): DTGVSQNPRHKITKRGQNVTFRCDPISEHNRLYWYRQTLGQGPEFLTYFQNEAQLEKSRLLSDRFSAERPKGSFSTLEIQRTEQGDSAMYLCASSPPGLATATQYFGPGTRLLVL.

V is TRBV6-1 and J is TRBJ1-2; D is perhaps TRBD1 (5 bases). The germline CDR1 and CDR2 sequences are MNHNS and SASEGT. Trimming removed 1 base at V and 6 bases at J, with 6 bases between. This CDR3 region has 12 residues. The CDR3 coding sequence is TGTGCCAGCAGTGAAGGGGGCCATGGCTACACCTTC. Translation gives CASSEGGHGYTF.

V is TRBV11-2 and J is TRBJ2-1; TRBD2 is a possible D gene (5 bases). V lost 6 bases and J lost 4, with 19 bases in between. Germline lookup yields CDR1 SGHAT and CDR2 FQNNGV. The CDR3 runs to 16 residues. The CDR3 region is CASSLRSGYSYNEQFF. CDR3 coding DNA: TGTGCCAGCAGTTTAAGGTCGGGGTACTCTTACAATGAGCAGTTCTTC.

This clone has just a few counts. The chain is built from TRBV6-4 and TRBJ1-6, with 8 positions matching TRBD1. Germline V gene lookup returns CDR1 MRHNA and CDR2 SNTAGT. The V and J ends lost 4 bases and 9 bases, in that order; junction bases with no gene match: 8. The CDR3 contains 15 residues. The CDR3 loop reads CASSVGRGLSSPLHF. DNA for the CDR3: TGTGCCAGCAGTGTTGGCAGGGGGCTTAGTTCACCCCTCCACTTT.

V usage is TRBV5-4 and J usage is TRBJ2-7, with no clear D. The germline V gene encodes CDR1 SGHNT and CDR2 YYREEE (reference sequence). The V end was cut by 0 bases, the J end by 2 bases, with 6 bases between. The CDR3 is 13 residues long. The CDR3 region has the DNA TGTGCCAGCAGCTTGGACAGCCCCTACGAGCAGTACTTC. Amino acid sequence: CASSLDSPYEQYF.

The chain combines TRBV7-9 with TRBJ2-7; maybe TRBD1 (5 bases). CDR3 length: 13 residues. Germline lookup yields CDR1 SEHNR and CDR2 FQNEAQ (reference sequence). V lost 5 bases to trimming and J lost 3 bases, with 11 bases between them. The CDR3 DNA follows: TGTGCCAGCAGCCCTACAGACAGCTACGAGCAGTACTTC. This encodes CASSPTDSYEQYF.

The V call is TRBV7-2, the J call TRBJ2-7, with a weak D call TRBD1 (6 bases). Germline V gene sequence: CDR1 SGHTA, CDR2 FQGNSA. V lost 5 bases to trimming and J lost 4 bases, with 12 bases between them. CDR3 length equals 13 residues. This CDR3 reads CASSINRVYEQYF. The CDR3 region has the DNA TGTGCCAGCAGCATCAACAGGGTTTACGAGCAGTACTTC.

The CDR3 DNA reads TGTGCCAGCCGGGAGGGGCCGCTCGGAAACACCATATATTTT. Its protein product is CASREGPLGNTIYF. The chain employs TRBV2 and TRBJ1-3, with a tentative D call TRBD1 (5 bases). CDR1 SNHLY and CDR2 FYNNEI come from the germline V gene. CDR3 length: 14 residues. Trimming left V 8 bases short and J 4 bases short, with 15 bases between.

This clone showed up just a few times. The chain has TRBV7-3 and TRBJ2-2; TRBD1 aligns across 10 bases. The CDR3 sequence is 15 residues long. After removal of 4 bases from V and 5 bases from J, the junction contained 4 bases not matched to a gene. The germline V gene has CDR1 SGHTA and CDR2 FQGTGA. As DNA, the CDR3 is TGTGCCAGCAGCTCCGGGACAGGGGTTACCGGGGAGCTGTTTTTT. Protein product: CASSSGTGVTGELFF.

On this clone: The sample holds other DNA sequences that translate to the same CDR3. The chain is built from TRBV9 and TRBJ2-2, with 8 bases matching TRBD2. Per germline, CDR1 SGDLS and CDR2 YYNGEE. V shed 0 bases and J 4 bases; nucleotides not matched to a gene: 5. The CDR3 is made up of 16 amino acids. The CDR3 sequence is CASSVGLAGSTGELFF. For the CDR3, the DNA is TGTGCCAGCAGCGTAGGGTTAGCGGGAAGCACCGGGGAGCTGTTTTTT.

This clone was seen a single time. The rearrangement uses TRBV6-5 and TRBJ2-1; D is unclear. The V end was cut by 0 bases, the J end by 7 bases, with 13 bases between. From germline, CDR1 is MNHEY and CDR2 SVGAGI. The CDR3 is 15 amino acids. Written as DNA, the CDR3 is TGTGCCAGCAGTTACTCGACGGCAAAAGCGAATGAGCAGTTCTTC. Translation: CASSYSTAKANEQFF.

This clone appeared a few times. The chain is built from TRBV4-1 and TRBJ1-5; perhaps TRBD1 as D (5 bases). The CDR3 is 17 residues long. The ends were cut back, 2 bases at V and 3 bases at J, with 17 bases in the middle. The V gene's germline CDR1 is MGHRA and CDR2 YSYEKL. The CDR3 sequence is CASSQPFPRVSNQPQHF. For the CDR3, the DNA is TGCGCCAGCAGCCAACCGTTCCCCAGGGTATCCAATCAGCCCCAGCATTTT.

The rearrangement uses TRBV6-2 or TRBV6-3 and TRBJ1-5; possibly TRBD1 for D (6 bases). From germline, CDR1 is MNHEY and CDR2 SVGEGT. Trimming shortened V by 2 bases and J by 0 bases, and 17 bases separated the two germline ends. The CDR3 is 18 residues long. CDR3 DNA sequence: TGTGCCAGCAGTTACAAGCCTCCGGGACACTTTAGCAATCAGCCCCAGCATTTT. Residues: CASSYKPPGHFSNQPQHF.

The chain couples TRBV9 to TRBJ2-3; 8 bases agree with TRBD1. The CDR3 spans 14 residues. Germline-derived CDR1 and CDR2 are SGDLS and YYNGEE. With V trimmed by 3 bases and J by 4 bases, 4 bases remained unmatched. The CDR3 DNA is TGTGCCAGCAGCGGGTACAGGGGGGCAGATACGCAGTATTTT. Encoded protein: CASSGYRGADTQYF.

The chain joins TRBV19 to TRBJ1-2, with D possibly being TRBD1 (6 bases). V lost 8 bases and J 2 bases, leaving 15 bases between the germline ends. CDR3 size: 14 residues. Germline V lookup: CDR1 LNHDA, CDR2 SQIVND (reference sequence). CDR3 loop: CASRPTGTNYGYTF. CDR3 coding DNA: TGTGCCAGTCGGCCGACAGGAACAAACTATGGCTACACCTTC.

The chain carries TRBV6-2 or TRBV6-3 and TRBJ1-2, with D possibly TRBD1 on 5 matching bases. Trimming removed 2 bases from V and 2 bases from J, with 9 bases in between. The CDR3 loop spans 14 amino acids. Germline V lookup: CDR1 MNHEY, CDR2 SVGEGT. The chain's CDR3 is CASSYPGRNYGYTF. In nucleotides, the CDR3 is TGTGCCAGCAGTTACCCAGGGCGAAACTATGGCTACACCTTC.

This chain joins TRBV7-2 and TRBJ1-2, with 7 bases aligning to TRBD1. V dropped 5 bases and J dropped 8; count of bases not matched to a gene: 8. From germline, CDR1 is SGHTA and CDR2 FQGNSA. The CDR3 loop spans 13 amino acids. The DNA for the CDR3 is TGTGCCAGCAGCGTGACAGGGATTGACGGCTACACCTTC. Its protein is CASSVTGIDGYTF.

This chain joins TRBV19 and TRBJ2-3, with no clear D. Germline V gives CDR1 LNHDA, CDR2 SQIVND (reference sequence). V was trimmed by 2 bases and J by 3 bases, leaving 9 bases between them. The CDR3 runs to 14 residues. The DNA for the CDR3 is TGTGCCAGTAGTATAACGCCCCAGACAGATACGCAGTATTTT. Protein product: CASSITPQTDTQYF.

This clone was picked up a small number of times. The chain has TRBV5-3 and TRBJ2-7; a possible D gene is TRBD2 (5 bases). TRBV5-3 is an ORF for which the function is uncertain. The CDR3 is 14 amino acids. DNA for the CDR3: TGTGCGCCTATGGGCTCTCGGGACTCCTACGAGCAGTACTTC. Translating it yields CAPMGSRDSYEQYF.

This rearrangement joins TRBV4-2 to TRBJ1-6; TRBD1 is a possible D gene (5 bases). From germline, CDR1 is LGHNA and CDR2 YNFKEQ. The CDR3 contains 16 residues. Trimming left V 4 bases short and J 0 bases short, with 10 bases between. The CDR3 loop reads CASSPTQGSYNSPLHF. The CDR3 nucleotides are TGTGCCAGCAGCCCTACCCAGGGCTCCTATAATTCACCCCTCCACTTT.

This clone was observed once. The rearrangement joins TRBV5-4 to TRBJ1-3; D is unclear. Trimming cost V 0 bases and J 0 bases, with 7 bases left between them. This CDR3 is built from 15 residues. Germline CDR1 SGHNT, CDR2 YYREEE (reference sequence). The CDR3 coding sequence is TGTGCCAGCAGCTTGGCGGGTAGCTCTGGAAACACCATATATTTT. It is translated as CASSLAGSSGNTIYF.

The chain carries TRBV28 and TRBJ1-3; unclear D gene. Germline V gives CDR1 MDHEN, CDR2 SYDVKM. The CDR3 length is 14 residues. With 2 bases removed from V and 4 bases from J, the gap between germline ends came to 9 bases. The CDR3 DNA reads TGTGCCAGCAGTTTACGAGGGTTCGGAAACACCATATATTTT. It translates to CASSLRGFGNTIYF.

The V gene is TRBV21-1, the J gene TRBJ2-3; the table's D call, TRBD1, was not checked against the DNA. TRBV21-1 is deemed a pseudogene. This CDR3 contains 16 residues. In DNA form, the CDR3 reads TGTGCCAGCACCACAGCTCAGGGGCCGGTTCTATATACGCAGTATTTT. This gives the protein CASTTAQGPVLYTQYF.

This chain joins TRBV11-2 and TRBJ2-1; D possibly corresponds to TRBD2 (6 bases). Trimming took 5 bases from V and 4 from J, leaving 12 bases between them. CDR1 is SGHAT and CDR2 is FQNNGV in the germline V gene. The CDR3 loop spans 14 amino acids. DNA for the CDR3: TGTGCCAGCAGCGACCTTGCGGGATACAATGAGCAGTTCTTC. Its protein product is CASSDLAGYNEQFF.

This clone showed up just once. This chain links TRBV14 with TRBJ2-7; D may be TRBD2 (5 bases). V lost 4 bases, J lost 5 bases, and 24 bases lay in between. The length of the CDR3 is 17 residues. Germline lookup yields CDR1 SGHDN and CDR2 FVKESK. The CDR3 region is CASSRGFGNAGTHEQYF. CDR3 in DNA: TGTGCCAGCAGCCGAGGATTCGGGAATGCGGGCACCCACGAGCAGTACTTC. Drawing the rest from reference TRBV14 and TRBJ2-7, the complete variable domain is EAGVTQFPSHSVIEKGQTVTLRCDPISGHDNLYWYRRVMGKEIKFLLHFVKESKQDESGMPNNRFLAERTGGTYSTLKVQPAELEDSGVYFCASSRGFGNAGTHEQYFGPGTRLTVT.

The rearrangement links TRBV28 to TRBJ2-2; D is ambiguous. With 8 bases removed from V and 8 bases from J, the gap between germline ends came to 12 bases. The germline V gene has CDR1 MDHEN and CDR2 SYDVKM. The CDR3 is 12 residues long. Written as DNA, the CDR3 is TGTGCCAGCCGTAAAGAGGCAGGGGAGCTGTTTTTT. This translates into CASRKEAGELFF. Based on the CDR3 plus reference TRBV28 and TRBJ2-2, the full variable domain is DVKVTQSSRYLVKRTGEKVFLECVQDMDHENMFWYRQDPGLGLRLIYFSYDVKMKEKGDIPEGYSVSREKKERFSLILESASTNQTSMYLCASRKEAGELFFGEGSRLTVL.

The CDR3 loop is CASSRGQGGTQYF. DNA for the CDR3: TGTGCCAGCAGCCGTGGACAGGGAGGGACCCAGTACTTC. The V call is TRBV6-2 or TRBV6-3, the J call TRBJ2-5; the match to TRBD1 covers 8 bases. CDR1 and CDR2 (germline): MNHEY, SVGEGT. There are 13 residues in the CDR3. V gave up 6 bases and J gave up 7 bases; unmatched junction bases: 7.